Listed below are T cell receptor beta chains from one sample, sequenced in a study of T-cell memory formation after mild COVID-19. Each CDR3 protein is one row after TCRdb ran MiXCR on the 5' RACE reads. This table has about 290,000 distinct CDR3 sequences, about 16% appearing once. Sequences were obtained from PBMCs or a T cell subset sorted from them (not recorded which). These receptors were taken from a man aged 18 to 35 who had mild COVID-19 (a few samples of this study predate the infection). Cell type and time point are not known. CDR3s include the opening cysteine and the closing phenylalanine or tryptophan. D genes are given only for firm matches. Only part of the rows carry a size: once, few, many, or a class if the clone is expanded.

v_call	j_call	clone_size	d_call	cdr3_nt	cdr3_aa
TRBV12-3/TRBV12-4	TRBJ1-2	few	TRBD1	TGTGCCAGCAGCGATACACAGGGGATCGGCTACACCTTC	CASSDTQGIGYTF
TRBV11-2	TRBJ1-1	-	-	TGTGCCAGCAGTTCGGGCCCGATGGGGATGAACACTGAAGCTTTCTTT	CASSSGPMGMNTEAFF
TRBV29-1	TRBJ1-4	-	-	TGCAGCGTTTCCGGGACTGGAGGCTCTAATGAAAAACTGTTTTTT	CSVSGTGGSNEKLFF
TRBV2	TRBJ2-3	-	-	TGTGCCAGCAGCGGCGATGGGGGTCTCCTGGGAGATACGCAGTATTTT	CASSGDGGLLGDTQYF
TRBV20-1	TRBJ1-4	few	TRBD1	TGCAGTGCTAGAGATCGACAGGGGCCGGTTGAAAAACTGTTTTTT	CSARDRQGPVEKLFF
TRBV28	TRBJ1-3	few	TRBD1	TGTGCCAGCAGTTTACCCGACAGGGAATGGTACTCTGGAAACACCATATATTTT	CASSLPDREWYSGNTIYF
TRBV29-1	TRBJ1-2	-	-	TGCAGCGTAGGGACCCCTAACTATGGCTACACCTTC	CSVGTPNYGYTF
TRBV12-3/TRBV12-4	TRBJ1-2	few	-	TGTGCCAGCAGCCCCCCCCCCGGTGGCTACACCTTC	CASSPPPGGYTF
TRBV6-6	TRBJ1-5	-	-	TGTGCCAGCCTCAAAGGTGGGCAGATCCAGCCCCAGCATTTT	CASLKGGQIQPQHF
TRBV20-1	TRBJ2-1	few	-	TGCAGTGCTAGAGGTGGGAACGAAATCCTAGCTTCCTACAATGAGCAGTTCTTC	CSARGGNEILASYNEQFF
TRBV6-5	TRBJ1-1	few	-	TGTGCCAGCACCCGAGGGGGGGCAACGGCGAACACTGAAGCTTTCTTT	CASTRGGATANTEAFF
TRBV27	TRBJ2-1	few	-	TGTGCCAGCAGTCTGCGATCGGCCTACAATGAGCAGTTCTTC	CASSLRSAYNEQFF
TRBV12-3/TRBV12-4	TRBJ1-2	-	TRBD1	TGTGCCAGCAGTTCGACAGGGGGCAGGGGCTACACCTTC	CASSSTGGRGYTF
TRBV29-1	TRBJ1-2	few	TRBD1	TGCAGCGTTGAAGGACAGGGGGACCGAAACTATGGCTACACCTTC	CSVEGQGDRNYGYTF
TRBV28	TRBJ1-5	-	-	TGTGCCAGCAGTTTAGCCCAATTTCAGCCCCAGCATTTT	CASSLAQFQPQHF
TRBV6-5	TRBJ2-5	few	-	TGTGCCAGCAGCACCACCGGGAAGGGGGAGACCCAGTACTTC	CASSTTGKGETQYF
TRBV9	TRBJ2-3	few	-	TGTGCCAGCAGCGTAGAGGTCAGCACAGATACGCAGTATTTT	CASSVEVSTDTQYF
TRBV27	TRBJ1-2	-	TRBD1	TGTGCCAGCAGGAAATCAGGGGGCCGTCCCCCTTACTATGGCTACACCTTC	CASRKSGGRPPYYGYTF
TRBV18	TRBJ1-1	few	-	TGTGCCAGCTCACCACCAGGCCGCAGGACTGAAGCTTTCTTT	CASSPPGRRTEAFF
TRBV15	TRBJ2-3	-	-	TGTGCCACCAGCAGAGTCAGGGTTACAGATACGCAGTATTTT	CATSRVRVTDTQYF
TRBV7-6	TRBJ2-5	-	-	TGTGCCAGCAGCTTATCAATCGAAGAGACCCAGTACTTC	CASSLSIEETQYF
TRBV24-1	TRBJ2-1	few	-	TGTGCCACCAGTGATTCGGCCCACCTTCACAATGAGCAGTTCTTC	CATSDSAHLHNEQFF
TRBV6-2/TRBV6-3	TRBJ2-1	many	-	TGTGCCAGCACCAATGGGAGGGGGAAGCAGTTCTTC	CASTNGRGKQFF
TRBV9	TRBJ1-2	-	-	TGTGCCAGCAGCCCCGGACAGAGTTTC	CASSPGQSF
TRBV5-4	TRBJ2-7	few	-	TGTGCCAGCAGACCTCAGGGATCGGCCTACGAGCAGTACTTC	CASRPQGSAYEQYF
TRBV7-9	TRBJ1-2	few	TRBD1	TGTGCCAGCAGCCCTGGGACAGGCTTCTATGGCTACACCTTC	CASSPGTGFYGYTF
TRBV7-2	TRBJ2-5	-	TRBD2	TGTGCCAGCAGCTTAGGTCAACTAGCGGGGGGTCGCTGGGAGACCCAGTACTTC	CASSLGQLAGGRWETQYF
TRBV2	TRBJ2-7	-	-	TGTGCCAGCCTTTTGGTCGGACACGGGGGCCAGGGGCAGTACTTC	CASLLVGHGGQGQYF
TRBV9	TRBJ2-7	few	-	TGTGCCAGCAGCCCCCGAAGCGGTGGCAGCTCCTACGAGCAGTACTTC	CASSPRSGGSSYEQYF
TRBV20-1	TRBJ1-3	few	-	TGCAGTGCTAGGAGGAGGGGGGTCGGAAACACCATATATTTT	CSARRRGVGNTIYF
TRBV20-1	TRBJ2-3	-	TRBD2	TGCAGTGCTAGCCGGCAGCGGGGGGGCACAGATACGCAGTATTTT	CSASRQRGGTDTQYF
TRBV20-1	TRBJ1-1	-	-	TGCAGTGCTAGGATCCCGGGGGGAGGGACTGAAGCTTTCTTT	CSARIPGGGTEAFF
TRBV5-1	TRBJ2-1	many	-	TGCGCCAGCAGCTTTGAGGGCCCCCTGGGAAATGAGCAGTTCTTC	CASSFEGPLGNEQFF
TRBV7-2	TRBJ2-5	few	TRBD2	TGTGCCAGCAGCTTAGCGCCAGCGGGGAAAGAGACCCAGTACTTC	CASSLAPAGKETQYF
TRBV7-2	TRBJ2-1	few	TRBD2	TGTGCCATACAGCGGGGGCCCTACAATGAGCAGTTCTTC	CAIQRGPYNEQFF
TRBV7-8	TRBJ2-7	-	TRBD1	TGTGCCAGCAGCTTAGGGTGGGACAGCTCCTACGAGCAGTACTTC	CASSLGWDSSYEQYF
TRBV4-3	TRBJ1-2	-	-	TGCGCCAGCAGCCCCCTCCCCTGGCAGGGAGGTGGCTACACCTTC	CASSPLPWQGGGYTF
TRBV4-1	TRBJ1-5	many	-	TGCGCCAGCAGCCAACAGGGCGGTCAGCCCCAGCATTTT	CASSQQGGQPQHF